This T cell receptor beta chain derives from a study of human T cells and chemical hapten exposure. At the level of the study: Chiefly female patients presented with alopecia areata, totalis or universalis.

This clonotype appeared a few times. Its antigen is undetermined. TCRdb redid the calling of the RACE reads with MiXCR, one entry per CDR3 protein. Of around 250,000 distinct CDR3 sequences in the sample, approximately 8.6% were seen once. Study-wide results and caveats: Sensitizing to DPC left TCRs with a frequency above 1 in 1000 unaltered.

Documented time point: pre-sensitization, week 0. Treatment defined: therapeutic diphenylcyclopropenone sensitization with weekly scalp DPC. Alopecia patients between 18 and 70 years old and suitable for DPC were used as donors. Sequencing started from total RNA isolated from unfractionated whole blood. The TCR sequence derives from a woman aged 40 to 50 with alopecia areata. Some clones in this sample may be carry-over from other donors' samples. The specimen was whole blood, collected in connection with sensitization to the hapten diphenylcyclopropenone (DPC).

CDR3 loop: CASSSGAPQSGYTF. The CDR3 nucleotides are TGTGCCAGCAGTTCAGGGGCCCCCCAATCTGGCTACACCTTC. This chain connects TRBV28 to TRBJ1-2; D is perhaps TRBD1 (6 bases). Germline loops: CDR1 MDHEN, CDR2 SYDVKM. The length of the CDR3 is 14 residues. Trimming shortened V by 4 bases and J by 7 bases, and 16 bases separated the two germline ends.